A single sample is the source of the 20 T cell receptor beta chains below, sequenced in a study of OX40 agonist ivuxolimab in advanced cancers. Some clones are missing from TCRdb's copy, which holds only in-frame ones; the method was immunoSEQ multiplex PCR. The sample includes some 19,000 clones, approximately 83% of them seen just once. Material: CD4+ or CD8+ T cells sorted from blood, obtained in a trial of the OX40 agonist ivuxolimab. The receptor source for this set is an adult with an advanced solid tumor such as melanoma, head and neck, liver or kidney cancer.

There are a few counts of this clone. The chain recombines TRBV23-1 with TRBJ2-7; 7 bases align to TRBD1. TRBV23-1 is assigned to the ORF class and has an uncertain function. J was trimmed by 3 bases and V by 6 bases; bases with no gene match: 8. This CDR3 contains 14 residues. The CDR3 sequence is CASRSQGILYEQYF. As DNA, the CDR3 is TGCGCCAGCAGGTCACAGGGGATCCTCTACGAGCAGTACTTC.

The chain combines TRBV18 with TRBJ1-3; 7 bases fit TRBD1. V was pared by 3 bases and J by 8 bases, with 4 bases of the junction left unmatched. CDR3 length equals 13 residues. Germline CDR1 and CDR2: KGHSH and LQKENI. CDR3 region: CASSPGQRDTIYF. CDR3 DNA: TGTGCCAGCTCACCGGGACAGAGGGACACCATATATTTT. The full variable domain, completed using reference TRBV18 and TRBJ1-3, is NAGVMQNPRHLVRRRGQEARLRCSPMKGHSHVYWYRQLPEEGLKFMVYLQKENIIDESGMPKERFSAEFPKEGPSILRIQQVVRGDSAAYFCASSPGQRDTIYFGEGSWLTVV.

This sequence joins TRBV11-2 and TRBJ2-1, with a tentative D call TRBD2 (6 bases). In germline, CDR1 is SGHAT, CDR2 FQNNGV. The V gene lost 1 base and the J gene lost 7 bases, with 11 bases spanning the gap. The CDR3 is 14 residues long. CDR3 residues: CASSLGRTINEQFF. The DNA of the CDR3 is TGTGCCAGCAGCTTAGGTCGGACTATAAATGAGCAGTTCTTC.

The genes are TRBV28 and TRBJ1-2; the D is unclear. CDR3 size: 15 residues. V lost 4 bases and J 4 bases, leaving 16 bases between the germline ends. The germline gives CDR1 MDHEN, CDR2 SYDVKM. The CDR3 reads CASSYETPLSYGYTF. The CDR3, as DNA: TGTGCCAGCAGTTACGAGACTCCTCTTTCCTATGGCTACACCTTC.

The chain employs TRBV28 and TRBJ1-4, with D unclear. Germline CDR1 reads MDHEN; CDR2 reads SYDVKM. The CDR3 runs 14 residues. Trimming cost V 7 bases and J 4 bases, with 13 bases left between them. DNA for the CDR3: TGTGCCAGCACCCAAGGAGGGATTAATGAAAAACTGTTTTTT. The encoded protein is CASTQGGINEKLFF.

V and J are TRBV19 and TRBJ1-5, with a weak D call TRBD1 (6 bases). From germline, CDR1 is LNHDA and CDR2 SQIVND (reference sequence). V was trimmed by 5 bases and J by 0 bases, leaving 11 bases between them. CDR3 length: 15 amino acids. The CDR3 sequence: CASSPGQYSNQPQHF. In DNA, the CDR3 is TGTGCCAGTAGTCCGGGACAATATAGCAATCAGCCCCAGCATTTT. The full variable domain, its missing parts supplied by reference TRBV19 and TRBJ1-5, is DGGITQSPKYLFRKEGQNVTLSCEQNLNHDAMYWYRQDPGQGLRLIYYSQIVNDFQKGDIAEGYSVSREKKESFPLTVTSAQKNPTAFYLCASSPGQYSNQPQHFGDGTRLSIL.

J is TRBJ2-2 and V is TRBV9; 8 bases align to TRBD1. The trim removed 3 bases at V and 6 bases at J, leaving 13 bases unmatched. Germline lookup yields CDR1 SGDLS and CDR2 YYNGEE. This CDR3 has 17 residues. The CDR3 reads CASSAGQGLRLAGELFF. CDR3 coding DNA: TGTGCCAGCAGCGCCGGACAGGGATTAAGGTTGGCCGGGGAGCTGTTTTTT.

This clone was detected only a few times. The chain employs TRBV10-1 and TRBJ2-7, with D possibly matching TRBD2 (6 bases). V dropped 4 bases and J dropped 1 base, with 8 bases sitting between them. This CDR3 is built from 13 residues. Per germline, CDR1 WNHNN and CDR2 SYGVQD (reference sequence). CDR3 in amino acids: CASSVAGSYEQYF. CDR3 bases: TGCGCCAGCAGTGTTGCGGGGTCCTACGAGCAGTACTTC.

This sequence joins TRBV28 and TRBJ1-5; no clear D. Germline assignment: CDR1 MDHEN and CDR2 SYDVKM. The CDR3 is 14 amino acids. The V end lost 10 bases, the J end lost 1 base, and 14 bases lay between the germline ends. The chain's CDR3 is CATLVTGSNQPQHF. The DNA for the CDR3 is TGTGCCACCTTAGTGACGGGAAGCAATCAGCCCCAGCATTTT.

This chain connects TRBV6-1 to TRBJ2-2; the D is unclear. CDR3 size: 14 residues. Germline V gene sequence: CDR1 MNHNS, CDR2 SASEGT. V was cut by 2 bases and J by 1 base, with 5 bases left in between. For the CDR3, the DNA is TGTGCCAGCAGTGAACAGAGGAACACCGGGGAGCTGTTTTTT. Translated, it gives CASSEQRNTGELFF.

V usage is TRBV28 and J usage is TRBJ2-2; 7 nucleotides match TRBD1. The germline V gene encodes CDR1 MDHEN and CDR2 SYDVKM. Trimming at V came to 8 bases and at J to 6 bases, leaving 6 bases not matched to a gene. This CDR3 has 13 amino acids. CDR3 sequence: CASDRVGPGELFF. In DNA form, the CDR3 reads TGTGCCAGCGACAGGGTAGGACCCGGGGAGCTGTTTTTT.

A word on this clone: The junction shows a germline mismatch at one end, possibly a read error. V is TRBV5-1 and J is TRBJ2-1; 9 positions match TRBD1. Per the germline V gene, CDR1 is SGHRS and CDR2 is YFSETQ. The CDR3 contains 15 residues. The CDR3, as DNA: TGCGCCAGCAGCTTCAGGACAGGGGATTACAGTGAGCAGTTCTTC. Translation gives CASSFRTGDYSEQFF.

This clone is a singleton in its sample. The V and J genes are TRBV27 and TRBJ2-5; TRBD1 agrees at 8 bases. V lost 6 bases and J lost 5; bases outside the gene matches: 5. The CDR3 runs to 13 residues. Germline V gene data show CDR1 as MNHEY and CDR2 as SMNVEV (reference sequence). The CDR3 region has the DNA TGTGCCAGCAGAATAACAGGGGGGGAGACCCAGTACTTC. Translation gives CASRITGGETQYF.

This clone was counted a single time. This chain uses TRBV6-5 with TRBJ2-2; TRBD2 agrees at 12 bases. The CDR3 extends over 15 amino acids. Per germline, CDR1 MNHEY and CDR2 SVGAGI. V was clipped by 2 bases and J by 9 bases; unmatched bases: 4. The chain's CDR3 is CASSYGTSGRRELFF. The DNA of the CDR3 is TGTGCCAGCAGTTACGGCACTAGCGGGAGGAGGGAGCTGTTTTTT.

The rearrangement joins TRBV5-6 to TRBJ2-1; 11 bases are a match to TRBD1. V was clipped by 3 bases and J by 7 bases; unmatched bases: 9. CDR1 and CDR2 (germline): SGHDT, YYEEEE. The CDR3 length is 16 residues. This CDR3 is CASSSRWGQGGNEQFF. The CDR3 DNA reads TGTGCCAGCAGCTCCCGGTGGGGACAGGGGGGGAATGAGCAGTTCTTC.

This chain links TRBV7-2 with TRBJ2-3, with a tentative D call TRBD1 (6 bases). The CDR3 sequence is 14 residues long. Deletions cut 4 bases from V and 4 bases from J, with 12 bases between. Germline lookup yields CDR1 SGHTA and CDR2 FQGNSA. CDR3 loop: CASSWDTPADTQYF. The CDR3 DNA reads TGTGCCAGCAGCTGGGACACGCCAGCAGATACGCAGTATTTT.

The chain couples TRBV30 to TRBJ2-3, with 10 bases aligning to TRBD2. The trim removed 4 bases at V and 8 bases at J, leaving 9 bases unmatched. The germline V gene encodes CDR1 GTSNPN and CDR2 SVGIG (reference sequence). There are 14 residues in the CDR3. The CDR3 sequence is CAWTSGRAWGTQYF. In nucleotides, the CDR3 is TGTGCCTGGACTAGCGGGAGAGCCTGGGGTACGCAGTATTTT.

This clone turned up a few times. The CDR3 DNA reads as TGTGCCAGCAGTTTCGGACCGTACAATGAGCAGTTCTTC. Its protein is CASSFGPYNEQFF. The rearrangement uses TRBV27 and TRBJ2-1, with unresolved D. The CDR3 has 13 amino acids. Between the trimmed V and J ends, which lost 3 bases and 4 bases, there was a span of 7 bases. Looked up from germline, CDR1 is MNHEY and CDR2 is SMNVEV (reference sequence).

The chain employs TRBV2 and TRBJ1-5, with a weak D call TRBD1 (6 bases). Trimming removed 1 base from V and 4 bases from J, with 11 bases in between. CDR1 SNHLY and CDR2 FYNNEI come from the germline V gene. This CDR3 comprises 15 residues. The CDR3 loop is CASSEEQGPNQPQHF. CDR3 nucleotides: TGTGCCAGCAGTGAAGAGCAGGGGCCGAATCAGCCCCAGCATTTT.

The chain employs TRBV6-1 and TRBJ2-2; D call uncertain. Between the trimmed V and J ends, which lost 7 bases and 2 bases, there was a span of 14 bases. There are 15 residues in the CDR3. Germline V gene data show CDR1 as MNHNS and CDR2 as SASEGT. CDR3 in DNA: TGTGCCAGCACTTTGGGCCAGCCAAACACCGGGGAGCTGTTTTTT. As protein: CASTLGQPNTGELFF.